The entry below describes one TCR beta chain. This entry comes from a study of blood T cell repertoires in COVID-19. Study-wide background: The study drew acute and convalescent COVID-19 samples from the United States, Italy and Spain. PBMCs, B-cell-depleted T cells, or T cells were the source of the cDNA or gDNA that made up the material.

Original processing methods: From reference gene primer amplification, estimates of nucleated cell counts were derived. Libraries were prepared by immunoSEQ multiplex PCR; TCRdb keeps only in-frame clonotypes and omits some of them. V, J and clone size reflect that table, while D and trimming were determined from the DNA. Found here are around 80,000 clones, around 83% of them singletons; the top ten hold 8.5% to 10%. The J segment lost 4 bases and the V segment lost 6 bases, leaving 3 bases of the junction unmatched. CDR3 size: 14 residues. Germline loops: CDR1 MRHNA, CDR2 SNTAGT. This TCR came from a human donor in a cohort sampled during active COVID-19. The sequencing sample was made of peripheral blood. The chain has TRBV6-4 and TRBJ1-6; 7 bases align to TRBD1. The CDR3 loop is CASRAGGYNSPLHF. The CDR3 coding sequence is TGTGCCAGCAGGGCAGGGGGTTATAATTCACCCCTCCACTTT.